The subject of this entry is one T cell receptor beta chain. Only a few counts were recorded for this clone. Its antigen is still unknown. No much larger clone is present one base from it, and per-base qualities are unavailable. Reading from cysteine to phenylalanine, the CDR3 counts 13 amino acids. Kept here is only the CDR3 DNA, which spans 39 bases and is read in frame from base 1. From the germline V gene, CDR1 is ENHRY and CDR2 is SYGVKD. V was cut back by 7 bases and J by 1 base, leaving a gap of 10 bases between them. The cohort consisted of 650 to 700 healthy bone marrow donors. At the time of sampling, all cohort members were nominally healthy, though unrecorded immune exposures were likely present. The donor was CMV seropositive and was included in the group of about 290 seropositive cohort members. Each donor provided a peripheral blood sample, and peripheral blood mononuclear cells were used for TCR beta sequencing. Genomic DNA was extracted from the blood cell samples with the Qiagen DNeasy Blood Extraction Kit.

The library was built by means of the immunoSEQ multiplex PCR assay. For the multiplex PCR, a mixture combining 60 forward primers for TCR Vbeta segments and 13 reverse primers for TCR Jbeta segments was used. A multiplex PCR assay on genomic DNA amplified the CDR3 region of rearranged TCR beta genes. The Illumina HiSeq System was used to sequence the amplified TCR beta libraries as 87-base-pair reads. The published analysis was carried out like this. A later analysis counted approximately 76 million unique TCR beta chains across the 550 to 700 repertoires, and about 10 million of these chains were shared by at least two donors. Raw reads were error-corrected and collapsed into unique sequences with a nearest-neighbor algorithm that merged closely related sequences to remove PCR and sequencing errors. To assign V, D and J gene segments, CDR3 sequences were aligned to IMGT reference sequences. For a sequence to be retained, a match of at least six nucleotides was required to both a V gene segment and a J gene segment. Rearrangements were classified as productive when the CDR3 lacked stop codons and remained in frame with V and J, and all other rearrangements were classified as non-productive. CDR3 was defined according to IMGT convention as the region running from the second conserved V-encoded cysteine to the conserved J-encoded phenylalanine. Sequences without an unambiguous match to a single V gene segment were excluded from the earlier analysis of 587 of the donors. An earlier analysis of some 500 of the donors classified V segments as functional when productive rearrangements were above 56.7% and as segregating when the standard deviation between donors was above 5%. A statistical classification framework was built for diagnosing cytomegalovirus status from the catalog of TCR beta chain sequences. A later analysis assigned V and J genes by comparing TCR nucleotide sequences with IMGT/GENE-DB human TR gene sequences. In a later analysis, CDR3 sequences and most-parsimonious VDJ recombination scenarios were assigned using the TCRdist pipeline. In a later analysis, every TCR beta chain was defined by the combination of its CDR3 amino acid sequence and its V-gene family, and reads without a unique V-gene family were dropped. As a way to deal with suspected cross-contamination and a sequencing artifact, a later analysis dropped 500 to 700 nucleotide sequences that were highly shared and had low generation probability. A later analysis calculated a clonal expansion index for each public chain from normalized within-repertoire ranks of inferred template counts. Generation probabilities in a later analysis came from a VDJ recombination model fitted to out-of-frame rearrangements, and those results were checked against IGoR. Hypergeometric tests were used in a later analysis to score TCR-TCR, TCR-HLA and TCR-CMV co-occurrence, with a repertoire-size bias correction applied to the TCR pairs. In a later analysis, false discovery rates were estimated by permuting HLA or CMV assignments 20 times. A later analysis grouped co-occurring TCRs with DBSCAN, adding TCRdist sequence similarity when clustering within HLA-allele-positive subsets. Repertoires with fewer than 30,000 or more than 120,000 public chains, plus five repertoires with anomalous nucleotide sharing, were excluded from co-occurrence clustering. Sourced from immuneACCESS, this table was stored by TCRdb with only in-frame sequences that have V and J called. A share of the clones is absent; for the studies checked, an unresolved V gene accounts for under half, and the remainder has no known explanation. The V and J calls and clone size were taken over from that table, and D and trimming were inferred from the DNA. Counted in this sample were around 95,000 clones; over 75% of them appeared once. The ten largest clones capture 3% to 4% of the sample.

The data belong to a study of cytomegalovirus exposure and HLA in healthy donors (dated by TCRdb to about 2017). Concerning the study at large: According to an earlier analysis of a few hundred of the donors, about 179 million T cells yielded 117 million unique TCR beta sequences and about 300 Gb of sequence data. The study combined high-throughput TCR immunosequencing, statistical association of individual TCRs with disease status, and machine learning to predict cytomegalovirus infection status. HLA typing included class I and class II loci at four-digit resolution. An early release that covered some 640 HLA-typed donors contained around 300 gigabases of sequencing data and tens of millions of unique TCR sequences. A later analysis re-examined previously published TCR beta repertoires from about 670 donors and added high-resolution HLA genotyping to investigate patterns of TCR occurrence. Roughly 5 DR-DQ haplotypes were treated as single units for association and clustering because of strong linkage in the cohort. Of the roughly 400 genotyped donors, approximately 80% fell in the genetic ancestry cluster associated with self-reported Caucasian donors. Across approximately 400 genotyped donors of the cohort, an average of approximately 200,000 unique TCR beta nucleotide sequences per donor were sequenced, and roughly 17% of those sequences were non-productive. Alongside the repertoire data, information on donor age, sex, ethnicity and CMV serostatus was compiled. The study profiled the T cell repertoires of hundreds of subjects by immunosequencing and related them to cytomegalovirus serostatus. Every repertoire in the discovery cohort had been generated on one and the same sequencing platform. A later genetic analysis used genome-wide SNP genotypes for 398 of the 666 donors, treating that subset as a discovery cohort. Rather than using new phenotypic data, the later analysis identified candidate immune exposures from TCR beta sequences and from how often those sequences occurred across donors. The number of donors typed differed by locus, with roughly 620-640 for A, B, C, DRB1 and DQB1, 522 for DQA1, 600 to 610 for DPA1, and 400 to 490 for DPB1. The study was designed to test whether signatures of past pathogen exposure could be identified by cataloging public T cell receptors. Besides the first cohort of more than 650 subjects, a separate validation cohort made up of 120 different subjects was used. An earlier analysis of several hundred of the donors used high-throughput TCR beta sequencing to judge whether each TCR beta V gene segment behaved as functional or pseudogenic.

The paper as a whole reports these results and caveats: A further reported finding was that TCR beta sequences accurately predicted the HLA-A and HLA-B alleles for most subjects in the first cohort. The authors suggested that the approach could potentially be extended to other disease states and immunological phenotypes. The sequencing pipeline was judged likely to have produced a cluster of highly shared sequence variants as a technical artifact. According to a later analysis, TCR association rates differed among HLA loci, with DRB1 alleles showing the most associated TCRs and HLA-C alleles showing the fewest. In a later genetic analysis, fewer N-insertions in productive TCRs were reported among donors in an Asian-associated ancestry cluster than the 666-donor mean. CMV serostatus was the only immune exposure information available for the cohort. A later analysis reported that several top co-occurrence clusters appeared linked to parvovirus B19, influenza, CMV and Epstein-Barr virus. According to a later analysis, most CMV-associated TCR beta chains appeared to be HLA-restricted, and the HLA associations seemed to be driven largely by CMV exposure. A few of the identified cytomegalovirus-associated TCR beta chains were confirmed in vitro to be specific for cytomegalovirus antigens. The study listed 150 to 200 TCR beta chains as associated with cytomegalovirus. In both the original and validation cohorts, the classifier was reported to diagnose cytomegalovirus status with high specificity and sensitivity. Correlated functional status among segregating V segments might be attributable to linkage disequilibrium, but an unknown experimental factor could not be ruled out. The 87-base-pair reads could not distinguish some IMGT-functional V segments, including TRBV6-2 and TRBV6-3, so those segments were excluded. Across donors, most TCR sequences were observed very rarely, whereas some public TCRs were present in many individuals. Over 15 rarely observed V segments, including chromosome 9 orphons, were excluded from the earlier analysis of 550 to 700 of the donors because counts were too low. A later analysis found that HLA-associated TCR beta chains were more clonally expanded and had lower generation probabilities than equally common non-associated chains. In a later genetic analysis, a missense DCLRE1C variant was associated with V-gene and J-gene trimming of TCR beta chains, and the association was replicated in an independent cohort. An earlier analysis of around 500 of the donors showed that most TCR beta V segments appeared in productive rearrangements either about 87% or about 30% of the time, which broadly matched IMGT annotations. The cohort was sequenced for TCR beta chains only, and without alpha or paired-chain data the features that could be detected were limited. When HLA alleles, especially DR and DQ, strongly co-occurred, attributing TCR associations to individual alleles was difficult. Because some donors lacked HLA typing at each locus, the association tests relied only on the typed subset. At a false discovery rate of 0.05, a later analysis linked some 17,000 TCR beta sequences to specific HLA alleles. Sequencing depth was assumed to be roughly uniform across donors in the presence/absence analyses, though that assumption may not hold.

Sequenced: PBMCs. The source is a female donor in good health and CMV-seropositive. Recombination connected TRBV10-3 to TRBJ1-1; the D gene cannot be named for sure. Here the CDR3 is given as CAITSTENTEAFF. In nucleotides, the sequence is TGTGCCATCACTTCAACAGAGAACACTGAAGCTTTCTTT.